The entry below describes one T cell receptor beta chain. There are many counts of this clonotype. What this receptor recognizes is not known. The input lacks base qualities; no much larger clone sits a single base away. This specimen belongs to a study of human T cells and chemical hapten exposure listed by TCRdb under 2021. The study in broad terms: For sensitization, 2% DPC in acetone was applied to a roughly 2 cm by roughly 2 cm area of upper inner arm skin. Blood for TCR sequencing was provided by twenty-nine alopecia patients at one to four time points (pre-sensitization, 2, 6 and 24 weeks). The mostly female patient cohort included alopecia areata with under or over 50% scalp involvement, alopecia totalis and alopecia universalis. Blood samples were taken from patients before sensitization (week 0) and then at 2, 6 and about 24 weeks after DPC sensitization. Patch testing was performed on the upper back with Finn chambers containing 0.01% DPC, and the patch tests were scored after 6 days according to International Contact Dermatitis Research Group standards. Libraries were pooled for sequencing, and per-sample TCR yields varied mainly because of small differences in library volumes within the pool. Weekly therapeutic DPC doses were additionally applied to the scalp of patients throughout the roughly 25-week study period. The study tracked peripheral blood TCR repertoire changes in vivo during primary and secondary sensitization to the hapten diphenylcyclopropenone (DPC) in alopecia patients. Broader findings and caveats from the paper: Expanded TCRs formed significantly more large CDR3 similarity clusters than pre-sensitization or healthy control sets, consistent with antigen-driven responses. Because all patients had alopecia, a presumed autoimmune disease, the immune response of the patients might differ from that of healthy individuals. No change with DPC sensitization was found in the number of TCRs above 1 in 1000 frequency, and no evidence of global repertoire structure alterations was found. The number of PT1 expanded TCRs positively correlated with patch test score, significant at thresholds 8, 16 and 32 but not 4. After repeated subsampling, the strength of the expansion versus patch-test correlation and the threshold at which it became significant changed.

The meaning of the sample's time point label: patch test 2, 6 weeks after DPC sensitization. What the treatment or condition label conveys for this sample: therapeutic diphenylcyclopropenone sensitization with weekly scalp DPC. At every patch-test visit, the blood draw took place before the patch test was put on. Patients were considered eligible if aged 18 to 70, diagnosed with alopecia and deemed suitable for DPC therapy, and patients were excluded if pregnant. Total RNA was extracted from unfractionated whole blood that had been collected in Tempus Blood RNA tubes. The CDR3 numbers 12 residues from cysteine through phenylalanine. The read is trimmed to its CDR3 DNA, 36 bases read in frame from base 1. CDR1 and CDR2 are drawn from the germline V gene (reference sequence): LGHDT, YNNKEL. The junction carries 6 bases between V and J, which are trimmed by 2 bases and 7 bases respectively. Library preparation employed RACE. For sequencing, a NextSeq 500 was employed. During library preparation, unique molecular identifiers were attached to individual cDNA molecules so that TCRs could be counted in a quantitative, reproducible way. From each blood RNA sample, both TCR alpha and TCR beta chains were sequenced. From the authors' description of their analysis: The median number of TCRs per sample was approximately 98,000, ranging from roughly 20,000 to 690,600. The Decombinator software suite was used to annotate V, J and CDR3 in the TCR reads. For PS versus PT1 abundance plots, all samples were subsampled to the same number of TCRs (28,000). Expanded TCRs were defined as absent before sensitization and observed at least eight times at the 2-week time point. The public sequencing data were trimmed at Q25 with fastp and processed into clonotypes with MiXCR by TCRdb, which kept only in-frame beta chains. Rows merge per CDR3 protein into single entries with the most common DNA and genes. The V and J calls shown here were made by TCRdb, not taken from the authors' results. A total of under 100,000 distinct CDR3 sequences appear in this sample, about 9.4% of them only once. The ten largest account for around 5% of the sample.

In this chain, TRBV3-1 is recombined with TRBJ2-1; the best D guess is TRBD2, with 6 bases matching. This sample comprised whole blood, obtained in connection with sensitization to the hapten diphenylcyclopropenone (DPC). This receptor was identified in a woman aged 45-65 years with alopecia areata. Some clones in this sample may be carry-over from other donors' samples. The CDR3 region has the sequence CASSQRGNEQFF. At the DNA level, the sequence is TGTGCCAGCAGCCAACGGGGGAATGAGCAGTTCTTC.